What follows are 11 T cell receptor beta chains derived from one specimen sequenced in a study of metastatic and nonmetastatic thyroid tumors. With MiXCR, TCRdb reprocessed the PCR reads. The sample includes about 25,000 clones, 20% to 25% seen only once; the top ten take more than 25%. Until they underwent thyroid surgery, no patient had received any treatment. Material for sequencing was blood. The source is a male donor with papillary thyroid cancer or a benign thyroid nodule (not recorded which). Some clones in this sample may be carry-over from other donors' samples.

This clone was detected many times. The chain joins TRBV5-8 to TRBJ1-3, with D perhaps matching TRBD1 (6 bases). Germline lookup yields CDR1 SGHTS and CDR2 YDEGEE. The CDR3 is made up of 15 amino acids. Trimming removed 4 bases from V and 3 bases from J, with 14 bases in between. The CDR3 spells CASSGVGGDGNTIYF. CDR3 nucleotides: TGTGCCAGCAGCGGAGTGGGGGGCGATGGAAACACCATATATTTT.

This clone came up many times. The chain has TRBV5-1 and TRBJ1-4; D not certain. Germline V CDR1 and CDR2: SGHRS, YFSETQ. V was shortened by 7 bases and J by 0 bases, with 7 bases between the two germline ends. The CDR3 length is 13 residues. The CDR3 coding sequence is TGCGCCAGCTCAGATGCAACTAATGAAAAACTGTTTTTT. Its protein product is CASSDATNEKLFF.

A word on this clone: A junction end diverges from the germline sequence, so it may reflect a read error. V gene TRBV19 combines with J gene TRBJ1-4; D not resolved. Germline values: CDR1 LNHDA, CDR2 SQIVND (reference sequence). This CDR3 comprises 14 residues. CDR3 sequence (DNA): TGTGCCAGTAGATACGAGACAACTAATGAAAAACAGTTTTTT. Translated: CASRYETTNEKQFF.

Ten or more counts support this clone. V gene TRBV14 combines with J gene TRBJ1-2, with D unclear. The CDR3 is 13 residues long. Trimming shortened V by 0 bases and J by 4 bases, and 6 bases separated the two germline ends. In germline, CDR1 is SGHDN, CDR2 FVKESK. The CDR3 DNA is TGTGCCAGCAGCCAAGATGGGAGCTATGGCTACACCTTC. Its translation is CASSQDGSYGYTF.

Concerning this clone itself: The missing conserved phenylalanine or tryptophan at the end of this CDR3 makes a read error likely. The J gene is TRBJ2-2, the V gene TRBV5-1; TRBD1 is a possible D gene (5 bases). Germline-derived CDR1 and CDR2 are SGHRS and YFSETQ. V lost 0 bases and J lost 1, with 10 bases in between. The CDR3 extends over 16 amino acids. The CDR3 DNA sequence: TGCGCCAGCAGCTTGGAAGGGCAGGGGAACACCGGGGAGCTGTTTCCC. Its translation is CASSLEGQGNTGELFP.

This clone was detected ten times or more. The chain combines TRBV7-6 with TRBJ2-6, with D unclear. V lost 5 bases and J 0 bases, leaving 5 bases between the germline ends. The germline gives CDR1 SGHVS, CDR2 FNYEAQ. The length of the CDR3 is 14 residues. The CDR3 spells CASSAYSGANVLTF. Here the CDR3 DNA reads TGTGCCAGCAGCGCCTACTCTGGGGCCAACGTCCTGACTTTC.

This clone was seen at least ten times. V and J are TRBV6-6 and TRBJ2-3; a possible D gene is TRBD1 (5 bases). V was shortened by 2 bases and J by 6 bases, with 12 bases between the two germline ends. The germline V gene encodes CDR1 MNHNY and CDR2 SVGAGI (reference sequence). The CDR3 consists of 14 residues. CDR3 bases: TGTGCCAGCAGTTACGGCCAGACAGCGGATACGCAGTATTTT. This sequence encodes CASSYGQTADTQYF.

This clone was observed many times. V usage is TRBV6-4 and J usage is TRBJ1-1; a weak D match, TRBD1 (6 bases). The germline V gene has CDR1 MRHNA and CDR2 SNTAGT. This CDR3 comprises 13 residues. The V end was cut by 4 bases, the J end by 1 base, with 7 bases between. The CDR3 region has the DNA TGTGCCAGCAGTGGGACAGAGAACACTGAAGCTTTCTTT. This codes for CASSGTENTEAFF.

In this sample, this clone turned up many times. The rearrangement joins TRBV5-6 to TRBJ2-2, with D uncertain. V was trimmed by 2 bases and J by 2 bases, leaving 10 bases between them. The CDR3 spans 15 residues. CDR1 and CDR2 from the germline V gene are SGHDT and YYEEEE. This CDR3 is CASSFERINTGELFF. The CDR3 DNA sequence: TGTGCCAGCAGCTTTGAGCGAATTAACACCGGGGAGCTGTTTTTT. The entire variable domain, with the rest obtained from reference TRBV5-6 and TRBJ2-2, is as follows: DAGVTQSPTHLIKTRGQQVTLRCSPKSGHDTVSWYQQALGQGPQFIFQYYEEEERQRGNFPDRFSGHQFPNYSSELNVNALLLGDSALYLCASSFERINTGELFFGEGSRLTVL.

This clone was counted ten times or more. The gene calls are TRBV7-2 and TRBJ2-5; no reliable D call. Germline-derived CDR1 and CDR2 are SGHTA and FQGNSA. This CDR3 has 14 residues. Trimming shortened V by 5 bases and J by 2 bases, and 12 bases separated the two germline ends. CDR3 sequence reads: CASSGQVQQETQYF. The CDR3 DNA is TGTGCCAGCAGCGGGCAGGTCCAGCAAGAGACCCAGTACTTC.

This clone was found a few times. This may be a read error: a much more frequent sequence differs by one nucleotide. V gene TRBV6-1 combines with J gene TRBJ2-1; 7 positions agree with TRBD1. The CDR3 runs 14 residues. J gave up 6 bases and V 5 bases, and 7 bases lay outside the gene matches. CDR1 is MNHNS and CDR2 is SASEGT in the germline V gene. The CDR3 DNA follows: TGTGCCAGCAGTACCCGGGACAGAAGCAATGAGCAGTTCTTC. This translates into CASSTRDRSNEQFF.